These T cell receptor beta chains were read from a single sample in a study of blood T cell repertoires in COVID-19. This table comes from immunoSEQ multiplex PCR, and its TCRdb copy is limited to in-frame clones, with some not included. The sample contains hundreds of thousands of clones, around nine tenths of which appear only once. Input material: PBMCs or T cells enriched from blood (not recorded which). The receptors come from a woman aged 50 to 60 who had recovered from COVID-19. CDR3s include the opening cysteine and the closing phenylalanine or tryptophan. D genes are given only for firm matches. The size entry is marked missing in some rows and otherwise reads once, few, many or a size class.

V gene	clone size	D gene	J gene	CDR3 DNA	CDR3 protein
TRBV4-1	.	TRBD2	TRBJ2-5	TGCGCCAGCAGCCGAAATAAGGCGGGACTAGCACAAAGGGGGGCCCAAGAGACCCAGTACTTC	CASSRNKAGLAQRGAQETQYF
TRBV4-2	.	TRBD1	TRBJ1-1	TGTGCCAGCAGCCAAGGATCAGGGGGCGGGAACACTGAAGCTTTCTTT	CASSQGSGGGNTEAFF
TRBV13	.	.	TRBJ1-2	TGTGCCAGCAGCCCCGTAGCACTGAGCGGCTACACCTTC	CASSPVALSGYTF
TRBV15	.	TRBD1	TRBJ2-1	TGTGCCACCAGCCCACGACAGGGGGCCTACAATGAGCAGTTCTTC	CATSPRQGAYNEQFF
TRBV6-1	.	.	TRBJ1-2	TGTGCCAGCAGTGAAGCCCCTGGGGGGGGAAAGTATGGCTACACCTTC	CASSEAPGGGKYGYTF
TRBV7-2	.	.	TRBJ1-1	TGTGCCAGCAGTCGCGGGGCAGGGTGGGAGGACACTGAAGCTTTCTTT	CASSRGAGWEDTEAFF
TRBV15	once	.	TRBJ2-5	TGTGCCACCAGCAGAGATATCGGCAGGGACCAAGAGACCCAGTACTTC	CATSRDIGRDQETQYF
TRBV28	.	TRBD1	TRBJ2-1	TGTGCCAGCCAATACAGGGGGCCCTACAATGAGCAGTTCTTC	CASQYRGPYNEQFF
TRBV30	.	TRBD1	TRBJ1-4	TGTGCCTGGAGTATGACCACAGGGGTAGCGGAAAAACTGTTTTTT	CAWSMTTGVAEKLFF
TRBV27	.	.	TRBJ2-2	TGTGCCAGCAGTTTATTTCAGGGGCGGTCGGGGGAGCTGTTTTTT	CASSLFQGRSGELFF
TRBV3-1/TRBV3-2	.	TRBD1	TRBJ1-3	TGTGCCAGCAGCCGGAAAGCCGGGACAGGGGGCGAAAACACCATATATTTT	CASSRKAGTGGENTIYF
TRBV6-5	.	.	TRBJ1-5	TGTGCCAGCAGCCGGACAGCTAATAGCAATCAGCCCCAGCATTTT	CASSRTANSNQPQHF
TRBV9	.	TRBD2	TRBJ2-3	TGTGCCAGCAGCGTAGCAGCGGGGGGGCGCACAGATACGCAGTATTTT	CASSVAAGGRTDTQYF
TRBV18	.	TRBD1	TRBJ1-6	TGTGCCAGCTCAGCCGGACAGGTCCAGAATTCACCCCTCCACTTT	CASSAGQVQNSPLHF
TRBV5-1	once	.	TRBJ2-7	TGCGCCAGCAGCTTGCCAGGGGCCAATCCCACCTACGAGCAGTACTTC	CASSLPGANPTYEQYF
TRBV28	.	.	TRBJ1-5	TGTGCCAGCAGTTTGGGCGGGCCCTCAAATCAGCCCCAGCATTTT	CASSLGGPSNQPQHF
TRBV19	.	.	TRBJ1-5	TGTGCCAGTAGTATATTTACAGGGAGCAATCAGCCCCAGCATTTT	CASSIFTGSNQPQHF
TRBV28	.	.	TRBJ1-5	TGTGCCAGCAGTCCTAGGTTCGGGAAAAGCAATCAGCCCCAGCATTTT	CASSPRFGKSNQPQHF
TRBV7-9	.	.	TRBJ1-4	TGTGCCAGCAGCTTAGGCCCCTTTTCAGGGGTGGCTGAAAAACTGTTTTTT	CASSLGPFSGVAEKLFF
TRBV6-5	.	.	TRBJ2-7	TGTGCCAGCGCACTCCAGCGGGACAGGTTTTACGAGCAGTACTTC	CASALQRDRFYEQYF
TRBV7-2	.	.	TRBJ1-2	TGTGCCAGCAGCCGGCGGGGGAACTATGGCTACACCTTC	CASSRRGNYGYTF
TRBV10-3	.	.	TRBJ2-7	TGTGCCATTGGACAAATCTCAACCTACGAGCAGTACTTC	CAIGQISTYEQYF
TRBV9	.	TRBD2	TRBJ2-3	TGTGCCAGCAGCGTTATGGCGGGGGGCACAGATACGCAGTATTTT	CASSVMAGGTDTQYF
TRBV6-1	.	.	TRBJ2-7	TGTGCCAGCAGTGATACAGGGTACTCCTACGAGCAGTACTTC	CASSDTGYSYEQYF
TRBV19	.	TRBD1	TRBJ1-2	TGTGCCAGTAGTATAGTGAAGACAGGGGTGTATGGCTACACCTTC	CASSIVKTGVYGYTF
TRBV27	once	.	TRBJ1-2	TGTGCCAGCAGTTCAACTGCGGTTCGGGGTGGCTACACCTTC	CASSSTAVRGGYTF
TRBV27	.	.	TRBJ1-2	TGTGCCAGCAGTTCGGGGTTGAACTATGGCTACACCTTC	CASSSGLNYGYTF
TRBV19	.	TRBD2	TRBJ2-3	TGTGCCAGTAGTCTAACTAGCGGGATTGGCACAGATACGCAGTATTTT	CASSLTSGIGTDTQYF
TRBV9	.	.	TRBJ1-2	TGTGCCAGCAGCCTCCACCAGGGCGGCTACACCTTC	CASSLHQGGYTF
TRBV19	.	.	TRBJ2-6	TGTGCCAGTACTACCCCTAAGGCAGGGTTCAGGGCCAACGTCCTGACTTTC	CASTTPKAGFRANVLTF
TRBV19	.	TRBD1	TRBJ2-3	TGTGCCAGTAGTATAGACAGGGGGCAAACAGATACGCAGTATTTT	CASSIDRGQTDTQYF
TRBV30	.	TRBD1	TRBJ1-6	TGTGCCTGGAGGTTCACAGGGGGTGATTCACCCCTCCACTTT	CAWRFTGGDSPLHF
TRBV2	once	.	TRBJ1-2	TGTGCCAGCAGCCACTTTCAGGGAACCGACGTGAACTATGGCTACACCTTC	CASSHFQGTDVNYGYTF
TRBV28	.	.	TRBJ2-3	TGTGCCAGCAGTTTAGTTGGTGGTCGGGGCACAGATACGCAGTATTTT	CASSLVGGRGTDTQYF
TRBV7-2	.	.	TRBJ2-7	TGTGCCAGCAGCCGGGAAGGACTTTATGGCGAGCAGTACTTC	CASSREGLYGEQYF
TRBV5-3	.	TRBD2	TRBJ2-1	TGTGCCAGAAGCTCCCGCCCTGGGACTAGCGGGGGCCCCGACCCTTACAATGAGCAGTTCTTC	CARSSRPGTSGGPDPYNEQFF
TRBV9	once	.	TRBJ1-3	TGTGCCAGCAGCGTACAAACCATTGATGGAGGGGCCTACGGAAACACCATATATTTT	CASSVQTIDGGAYGNTIYF
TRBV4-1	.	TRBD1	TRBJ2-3	TGCGCCAGCAGCCACGTCGGACAGGATCGAACAGATACGCAGTATTTT	CASSHVGQDRTDTQYF
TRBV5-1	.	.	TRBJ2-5	TGCGCCAGCAGCCCCGGATCGACTAGTGAGACCCAGTACTTC	CASSPGSTSETQYF
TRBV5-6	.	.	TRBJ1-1	TGTGCCAGCAGCCCGAGGTCGGGGGGAAACACTGAAGCTTTCTTT	CASSPRSGGNTEAFF
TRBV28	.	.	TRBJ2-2	TGTGCCAGCAGTTTAATACTTTCTACCGGGGAGCTGTTTTTT	CASSLILSTGELFF
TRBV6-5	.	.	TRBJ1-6	TGTGCCAGCTGTTTGTATCAGGGCGATAATTCACCCCTCCACTTT	CASCLYQGDNSPLHF
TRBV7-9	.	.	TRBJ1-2	TGTGCCAGCAGCTTAGTTGGGCCCTACACCTTC	CASSLVGPYTF
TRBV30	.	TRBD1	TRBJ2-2	TGTGCCTGGAGTGGCCCCACGACAGGGCCCGGGGAGCTGTTTTTT	CAWSGPTTGPGELFF
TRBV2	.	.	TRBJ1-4	TGTGCCAGCAATAGACAGGCCCTGAATGAAAAACTGTTTTTT	CASNRQALNEKLFF
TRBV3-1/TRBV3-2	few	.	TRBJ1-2	TGTGCCAGCAGCCGCTACGCCTTAGAGGGGGCTAACTATGGCTACACCTTC	CASSRYALEGANYGYTF
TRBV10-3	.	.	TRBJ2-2	TGTGCCATCATGGTAGACAGAAACACCGGGGAGCTGTTTTTT	CAIMVDRNTGELFF
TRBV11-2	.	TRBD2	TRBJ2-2	TGTGCCAGCAGCCTTTTCAGAACGGGACTAGCGGGCGGCACCGGGGAGCTGTTTTTT	CASSLFRTGLAGGTGELFF
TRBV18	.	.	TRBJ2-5	TGTGCCAGCTCACAGGGGTCCGTGGAGACCCAGTACTTC	CASSQGSVETQYF
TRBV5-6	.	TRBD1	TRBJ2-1	TGTGCCAGCAGCTTGGAGGGCTCCGGGACAGTGGGCTACAATGAGCAGTTCTTC	CASSLEGSGTVGYNEQFF
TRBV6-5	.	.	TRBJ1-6	TGTGCCAGCAGTTACTCGGCACAGAATAATTCACCCCTCCACTTT	CASSYSAQNNSPLHF
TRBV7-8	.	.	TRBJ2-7	TGTGCCAGTGGGGCCTGGGGGGACCGCTTACGGGAGCAGTACTTC	CASGAWGDRLREQYF
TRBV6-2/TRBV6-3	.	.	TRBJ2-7	TGTGCCAGCAGCCAAGAGACAGGTTCCTACGAGCAGTACTTC	CASSQETGSYEQYF
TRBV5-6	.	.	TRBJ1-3	TGTGCCAGCAGCGAGCGGATGACTGGTGGAAACACCATATATTTT	CASSERMTGGNTIYF
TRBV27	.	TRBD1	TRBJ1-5	TGTGCCAGCAGCCAGGACAGGGGGTATCAGCCCCAGCATTTT	CASSQDRGYQPQHF
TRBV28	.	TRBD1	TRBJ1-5	TGTGCCAGCAGTATGGACAGGGGAAATCAGCCCCAGCATTTT	CASSMDRGNQPQHF
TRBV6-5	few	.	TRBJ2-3	TGTGCCAGCAGTTACTCCGGACAGACCACAGATACGCAGTATTTT	CASSYSGQTTDTQYF
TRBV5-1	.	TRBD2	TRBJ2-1	TGCGCCAGCAGCCCGGGGAGGGTCGACAATGAGCAGTTCTTC	CASSPGRVDNEQFF
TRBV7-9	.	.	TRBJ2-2	TGTGCCAGCAACCCACGGGTGGTGGGGGCAACCGGGGAGCTGTTTTTT	CASNPRVVGATGELFF